The 25 T cell receptor beta chains given below trace back to one sample, sequenced in a study of CD8 T cells in Susac syndrome. An input of about 0.5 to 1 ug of RNA was subjected to reverse transcription using random hexamers. TCRdb reanalysed the immunoSEQ multiplex PCR reads using MiXCR and keeps one entry per CDR3 protein. The sample has about 150,000 distinct CDR3 sequences; 95% are singletons. The sample was CD8+ T cells from PBMCs. Every receptor here comes from a human donor with multiple sclerosis.

The rearrangement joins TRBV5-1 to TRBJ1-1; TRBD1 might be the D (5 bases). The length of the CDR3 is 11 residues. Trimming cost V 4 bases and J 7 bases, with 8 bases left between them. The germline CDR1 and CDR2 sequences are SGHRS and YFSETQ. The CDR3 sequence: CASSNGGEAFF. The CDR3 coding sequence is TGCGCCAGCAGCAACGGGGGTGAAGCTTTCTTT.

V usage is TRBV20-1 and J usage is TRBJ1-1; no firm D call. The length of the CDR3 is 13 residues. Germline V gives CDR1 DFQATT, CDR2 SNEGSKA (reference sequence). Trimming removed 1 base at V and 5 bases at J, with 11 bases between. The CDR3 sequence: CSARVRNRTEAFF. DNA for the CDR3: TGCAGTGCTAGAGTCAGGAACCGGACTGAAGCTTTCTTT.

V gene TRBV24-1 combines with J gene TRBJ2-7; perhaps TRBD1 as D (6 bases). Germline values: CDR1 KGHDR, CDR2 SFDVKD. V shed 9 bases and J shed 4 bases, with 18 bases lying between them. CDR3 length: 14 amino acids. CDR3 nucleotide sequence: TGTGCCACCTACAGGGACCCTAAACCTTACGAGCAGTACTTC. Translated: CATYRDPKPYEQYF.

Comments on this clonotype: Because it lacks the conserved phenylalanine or tryptophan at the end, this CDR3 is likely a read error. The rearrangement joins TRBV12-3 or TRBV12-4 to TRBJ2-7; TRBD2 matches 7 bases. The CDR3 runs to 15 residues. The J segment lost 0 bases and the V segment lost 4 bases, leaving 6 bases of the junction unmatched. For the CDR3, the DNA is TGTGCCAGCAGTTGGCGGGAGATCTACTCCTACGAGCAGTACCTC. It translates to CASSWREIYSYEQYL.

V is TRBV20-1 and J is TRBJ2-7; tentative D call: TRBD1 (5 bases). CDR3 size: 14 residues. CDR1 is DFQATT and CDR2 is SNEGSKA in the germline V gene (reference sequence). V dropped 0 bases and J dropped 1 base, with 10 bases sitting between them. The CDR3 region is CSARDGHGSYEQYF. CDR3 bases: TGCAGTGCTAGAGATGGACACGGATCCTACGAGCAGTACTTC.

The rearrangement joins TRBV30 to TRBJ2-1; 10 bases align to TRBD2. J lost 0 bases, V lost 0 bases, and 5 bases had no gene match. The CDR3 length is 17 residues. Germline V gene data show CDR1 as GTSNPN and CDR2 as SVGIG (reference sequence). The CDR3 sequence is CAWSVASGGVSYNEQFF. The CDR3 region has the DNA TGTGCCTGGAGTGTAGCTAGCGGGGGTGTCTCCTACAATGAGCAGTTCTTC.

This clonotype was seen a single time. This chain joins TRBV6-2 or TRBV6-3 and TRBJ2-3; tentative D call: TRBD2 (6 bases). Germline V CDR1 and CDR2: MNHEY, SVGEGT. The CDR3 consists of 15 residues. V lost 7 bases, J lost 3 bases, and 17 bases lay in between. The CDR3 DNA reads as TGTGCCAGCAAACTCGAGCCCGGAGGGACAGATACGCAGTATTTT. This sequence encodes CASKLEPGGTDTQYF.

For the CDR3, the DNA is TGTGCCACCAGCAAAACCGGGACAGGGGACGAGCAGTACTTC. Translating it yields CATSKTGTGDEQYF. The chain recombines TRBV15 with TRBJ2-7; TRBD1 matches 10 bases. V lost 4 bases and J lost 5; bases outside the gene matches: 5. This CDR3 has 14 residues. Looked up from germline, CDR1 is LNHNV and CDR2 is YYDKDF (reference sequence). The full variable domain, rest sourced from reference TRBV15 and TRBJ2-7, is DAMVIQNPRYQVTQFGKPVTLSCSQTLNHNVMYWYQQKSSQAPKLLFHYYDKDFNNEADTPDNFQSRRPNTSFCFLDIRSPGLGDTAMYLCATSKTGTGDEQYFGPGTRLTVT.

The chain couples TRBV13 to TRBJ1-2, with D possibly TRBD1 on 5 matching bases. This CDR3 is built from 13 residues. V lost 0 bases and J lost 6, with 8 bases in between. The germline CDR1 and CDR2 sequences are PRHDT and FYEKMQ (reference sequence). The CDR3 spells CASSLGAGNGYTF. For the CDR3, the DNA is TGTGCCAGCAGCTTAGGGGCAGGGAATGGCTACACCTTC.

The chain uses TRBV30 and TRBJ2-7; D gene uncertain. This CDR3 is 14 amino acids long. Germline CDR1 GTSNPN, CDR2 SVGIG (reference sequence). V lost 2 bases to trimming and J lost 9 bases, with 20 bases between them. The CDR3 protein is CAWSSKPGSIGQYV. The CDR3 DNA follows: TGTGCCTGGAGTTCAAAACCCGGGTCTATAGGGCAGTACGTC.

The chain uses TRBV6-5 and TRBJ2-3; TRBD2 aligns across 7 bases. The CDR3 runs 15 residues. Germline CDR1 and CDR2: MNHEY and SVGAGI. After removal of 6 bases from V and 5 bases from J, the junction contained 11 bases not matched to a gene. The CDR3 DNA is TGTGCCAGCAGCAGGCTGGGAGGGGAGAGAGATACGCAGTATTTT. Translating gives CASSRLGGERDTQYF.

This sequence joins TRBV29-1 and TRBJ1-1; TRBD1 matches at 8 bases. The CDR3 totals 13 residues. Germline CDR1 is SQVTM and CDR2 is ANQGSEA. The junction had 8 bases not matched to a gene; V was cut back by 6 bases and J by 5 bases. The CDR3, as DNA: TGCAGCGTCCCAGGGGGCGGTTTAACTGAAGCTTTCTTT. This encodes CSVPGGGLTEAFF.

This rearrangement joins TRBV19 to TRBJ2-1, with D hard to call. Germline values: CDR1 LNHDA, CDR2 SQIVND (reference sequence). Trimming pared 5 bases from V and 5 bases from J, leaving 19 bases between. The CDR3 is made up of 16 amino acids. The CDR3 loop is CASSASVGMSNNEQFF. The CDR3 nucleotides are TGTGCCAGTAGTGCTTCGGTTGGGATGTCTAACAATGAGCAGTTCTTC.

The chain is built from TRBV12-3 or TRBV12-4 and TRBJ2-3; D remains unclear. V shed 4 bases and J shed 0 bases, with 29 bases lying between them. CDR3 length equals 21 residues. CDR3 in DNA: TGTGCCAGCAGTTCACCGGATCCTCCAAACGACCCCCAAGGTAGCACAGATACGCAGTATTTT. Residues: CASSSPDPPNDPQGSTDTQYF.

This chain connects TRBV11-2 to TRBJ2-4; D possibly matches TRBD1 or TRBD2 (5 bases each). Germline lookup yields CDR1 SGHAT and CDR2 FQNNGV. V gave up 5 bases and J gave up 0 bases, with 17 bases separating them. CDR3 length: 17 amino acids. This chain's CDR3 is CASSLTGANVAKNIQYF. CDR3 coding DNA: TGTGCCAGCAGCCTAACCGGGGCCAACGTAGCCAAAAACATTCAGTACTTC.

The J gene is TRBJ2-1, the V gene TRBV20-1; TRBD2 matches at 8 bases. The J segment lost 5 bases and the V segment lost 2 bases, leaving 11 bases of the junction unmatched. The V gene's germline CDR1 is DFQATT and CDR2 SNEGSKA (reference sequence). This CDR3 contains 16 residues. The CDR3 spells CSARSAAGDLDNEQFF. The CDR3 nucleotides read TGCAGTGCTAGATCGGCAGCGGGGGACCTAGACAATGAGCAGTTCTTC.

The chain has TRBV6-9 and TRBJ2-7, with D perhaps matching TRBD1 (8 bases). Germline values: CDR1 MNHGY, CDR2 SVAAGI. The CDR3 is 14 residues long. V lost 7 bases to trimming and J lost 5 bases, with 18 bases between them. In DNA, the CDR3 is TGTGCCAGCATCCACAACAGGGGGGGCCACGAGCAGTACGTC. This sequence encodes CASIHNRGGHEQYV.

V gene TRBV7-9 combines with J gene TRBJ2-5; TRBD2 matches 8 bases. Germline V lookup: CDR1 SEHNR, CDR2 FQNEAQ (reference sequence). CDR3 length: 14 residues. Trimming took 5 bases from V and 5 from J; bases not matched to a gene: 7. The chain's CDR3 is CASSHTSGGETQYF. CDR3 bases: TGTGCCAGCAGCCATACTAGCGGCGGGGAGACCCAGTACTTC.

This chain joins TRBV5-8 and TRBJ2-7, with 7 positions matching TRBD2. Germline-derived CDR1 and CDR2 are SGHTS and YDEGEE. CDR3 length: 15 amino acids. The trim removed 4 bases at V and 0 bases at J, leaving 7 bases unmatched. CDR3 loop: CASSRAGVSSYEQYF. The CDR3 bases are TGTGCCAGCAGCCGCGCGGGGGTATCCTCCTACGAGCAGTACTTC.

About this clonotype: One junction end does not reproduce the germline sequence, and a read error may be involved. The genes are TRBV29-1 and TRBJ2-2, with D hard to call. The germline CDR1 and CDR2 sequences are SQVTM and ANQGSEA. This CDR3 region has 10 residues. The CDR3 reads CSVEAGELFF. CDR3 nucleotides: TGCAGCGTAGAAGCAGGGGAGCTGTTTTTT.

The chain combines TRBV20-1 with TRBJ2-1; D not certain. V was clipped by 1 base and J by 5 bases, with 9 bases between them. The germline CDR1 and CDR2 sequences are DFQATT and SNEGSKA (reference sequence). The CDR3 has 13 residues. CDR3 in DNA: TGCAGTGCTAGAGGAGAGGAGCACAATGAGCAGTTCTTC. This codes for CSARGEEHNEQFF.

This chain connects TRBV27 to TRBJ1-2, with D possibly being TRBD1 (6 bases). CDR1 is MNHEY, CDR2 SMNVEV, per germline (reference sequence). V lost 4 bases, J lost 0 bases, and 15 bases lay in between. This CDR3 has 16 amino acids. As DNA, the CDR3 is TGTGCCAGCAGTTCAAGAGGACAGCCCCCTAACTATGGCTACACCTTC. As protein: CASSSRGQPPNYGYTF.

V is TRBV30 and J is TRBJ1-2, with D unresolved. Looked up from germline, CDR1 is GTSNPN and CDR2 is SVGIG (reference sequence). CDR3 size: 11 residues. Trimming left V 4 bases short and J 2 bases short, with 5 bases between. The CDR3, as DNA: TGTGCCTGGACCGGCAACTATGGCTACACCTTC. As protein: CAWTGNYGYTF.

This rearrangement joins TRBV7-2 to TRBJ2-3, with TRBD2 matching over 11 bases. V lost 5 bases to trimming and J lost 2 bases; unmatched junction nucleotides: 3. The CDR3 consists of 15 residues. CDR1 and CDR2 (germline): SGHTA, FQGNSA. CDR3 sequence: CASSMTSGATDTQYF. The CDR3 DNA follows: TGTGCCAGCAGCATGACTAGCGGGGCCACAGATACGCAGTATTTT.

This clonotype was counted a single time. J is TRBJ2-2 and V is TRBV9; 11 bases align to TRBD1. The CDR3 runs 17 residues. The V and J ends lost 0 bases and 4 bases, in that order; junction bases with no gene match: 5. Germline V gene lookup returns CDR1 SGDLS and CDR2 YYNGEE. The DNA of the CDR3 is TGTGCCAGCAGCGTAGATGGGACAGGGGGGAGCACCGGGGAGCTGTTTTTT. It encodes CASSVDGTGGSTGELFF.